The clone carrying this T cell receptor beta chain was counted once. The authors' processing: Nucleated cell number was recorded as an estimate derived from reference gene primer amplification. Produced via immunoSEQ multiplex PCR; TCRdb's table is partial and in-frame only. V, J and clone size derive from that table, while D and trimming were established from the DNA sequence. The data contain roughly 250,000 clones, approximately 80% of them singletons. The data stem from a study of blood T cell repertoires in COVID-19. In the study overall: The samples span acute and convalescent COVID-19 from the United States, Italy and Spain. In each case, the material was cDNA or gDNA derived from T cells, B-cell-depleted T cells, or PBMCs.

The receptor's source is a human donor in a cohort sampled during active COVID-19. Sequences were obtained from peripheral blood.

The CDR3 spells CASSRGQISSYEQYF. CDR3 DNA: TGTGCCAGCAGCCGGGGACAAATCAGCTCCTACGAGCAGTACTTC. The chain recombines TRBV7-9 with TRBJ2-7; possibly TRBD1 for D (6 bases). Per the germline V gene, CDR1 is SEHNR and CDR2 is FQNEAQ (reference sequence). This CDR3 has 15 amino acids. Deletions cut 5 bases from V and 0 bases from J, with 14 bases between.